Detailed here is one T cell receptor beta chain. A few counts support this clone. There is no known antigen for this receptor. The record has no base qualities; no much larger clone is one base away. The sample comes from a study of beta chain features in type 1 diabetes (dated by TCRdb to the late 2010s). Background for the entire study: No differences in mean age, gender distribution, total cell number or subset yield were found between patients and healthy donors. Across all samples, some 100,000,000 sorted cells were examined, and cell number per subset correlated strongly with RNA yield. The study compared the TCRB repertoires of sorted circulating CD4+ T cell subsets in recently diagnosed type 1 diabetes patients with those in matched healthy donors. Regulatory and stem cell-like memory subsets were isolated from only 8 patients and about 8 healthy donors, whereas naive and central memory subsets came from all 28 donors.

CDR1 and CDR2 were assigned from the germline V gene as SGHDT and YYEEEE. V loses 5 bases at its end and J loses 5 bases; junction bases beyond the gene matches: 5. The CDR3 numbers 15 residues from cysteine through phenylalanine. The entry retains the CDR3 DNA only, 45 bases that are in frame from base 1. The High Capacity cDNA Reverse Transcription Kit was used to reverse transcribe all of the isolated RNA, meaning that expressed TCRB transcripts were what got sequenced. Deep immunoSEQ sequencing was performed on naive, central memory and regulatory T cell samples, with an average of roughly 3.6 million total reads per sample. Sorted cells were lysed in RLT buffer, and RNA was extracted using DNase-treated RNeasy Micro or Mini kits according to cell number. Each cell subset was processed separately to prevent cross-contamination, with patient and healthy donor samples processed together. TCRB sequences were amplified from cDNA with the immunoSEQ multiplex PCR, producing 87-bp fragments spanning the CDR3 region. The amplicons were sequenced using the Illumina HiSeq platform. On the study's bioinformatics: PCR bias was corrected computationally using synthetic template baselines, and reads within Hamming distance 2 were collapsed, with unmergeable singletons discarded. By aligning reads against IMGT, V, D and J genes, CDR3 length, and insertions or deletions at six rearrangement sites were assigned. Within each subset, clonotype counts were normalized to sorted cell number, and only after that were true diversity and Gini coefficients computed with the tcR R package. Repertoire sharing was quantified using the overlap coefficient calculated on TCRB nucleotide sequences. Out-of-frame TCRB sequences from naive cells were analyzed to stand in for the pre-selection repertoire. Sourced from immuneACCESS, this table was stored by TCRdb with only in-frame sequences that have V and J called. A share of the clones is absent; for the studies checked, an unresolved V gene accounts for under half, and the remainder has no known explanation. D and trimming were read from the DNA, whereas the V and J calls and clone size are those reported in that table. Counted in this sample were under 450,000 clones; approximately 15% of them appeared once. The ten largest clones capture around 0.039% of the sample.

Each donor gave one peripheral blood draw, about 110 mL on average, collected into heparinised tubes. Using a panel that included CD45RO, CCR7, CD25, CD127, CD95 and CD27, naive, central memory, regulatory and stem cell-like memory CD4+ T cells were sorted on a BD FACSAria II. A purity above 98% was achieved for all sorted populations. PBMCs were isolated immediately by Lymphoprep density gradient centrifugation and stained directly without culture. Samples were stained and sorted in pairs, with one healthy donor and one patient per experiment, so that batch effects were minimized. Study-level results and caveats: Type 1 diabetes patients showed a moderate but significant shortening of TCRB CDR3 length in all four CD4+ subsets. Naive, central memory and regulatory TCRB repertoires appeared to be more alike among patients than among healthy donors. Only small numbers of individuals were included in the HLA sub-analyses, which left unresolved whether HLA type had any influence on TCRB rearrangement. Because cDNA was sequenced instead of genomic DNA, highly expressing activated cells could be over-represented, though the groups showed no difference in activation or CD3 levels. Shorter templates might have been favored by PCR, but patient and control samples were amplified and corrected together, so both groups would have been affected equally by any skew. At VDJ recombination sites, patients with type 1 diabetes made fewer insertions and deleted more nucleotides, a pattern implying thymic rearrangement abnormalities.

The clonotype originates from a man between 25 and 39 years old in good health. The sequence is built from TRBV5-6 and TRBJ2-5; 14 junctional bases match TRBD2. Specimen: naive CD4+ T cells from blood. The cell subset or site label on this specimen signifies: true naive CD4+ T cells. The CDR3 region reads CASRRTSGGYETQYF. The bases are TGTGCCAGCAGGAGGACTAGCGGGGGGTACGAGACCCAGTACTTC.